This note documents a single TCR beta chain sequence. This sample was taken from a study of blood T cell repertoires in COVID-19. Some clones are missing from TCRdb's copy, which holds only in-frame ones; the method was immunoSEQ multiplex PCR. Here the sample spans about 70,000 clones, 75% to 90% being singletons. Germline loops: CDR1 KGHSH, CDR2 LQKENI. V shed 3 bases and J shed 2 bases, with 7 bases lying between them. This CDR3 comprises 13 residues. The chain joins TRBV18 to TRBJ1-1; D not resolved. Sequenced: peripheral blood. The sequence came from an elderly woman with active or convalescent COVID-19. CDR3 in DNA: TGTGCCAGCTCACCCGACATTAACACTGAAGCTTTCTTT. It yields the protein CASSPDINTEAFF.